The 21 T cell receptor beta chains presented below share a single source sample, sequenced in a study of T cells after posttransplantation cyclophosphamide listed by TCRdb under 2016. The control cohort consisted of 11 patients who had myeloablative marrow transplants with methotrexate plus a calcineurin inhibitor and who were sampled 1 year after transplant. Libraries were constructed by the immunoSEQ multiplex PCR assay. TCRdb obtained this table from immuneACCESS and retained in-frame rearrangements with V and J assigned. These tables miss some clones; where compared with another copy, unresolved V genes account for less than half of the shortfall, and the remainder is unexplained. The sample contains about 12,000 clones, around 80% of them found a single time. 3.7% of the sample rests with the top ten. Sequenced here: PBMCs, sampled less than 400 days after allogeneic stem cell transplant with calcineurin inhibitor and methotrexate. These receptors were taken from a male patient in his thirties who received an allogeneic stem cell transplant from an unrelated donor, was CMV-positive, and had acute GVHD only. After transplantation, some T cells may belong to the graft donor instead of the recipient.

The chain carries TRBV27 and TRBJ2-2; D is ambiguous. The V gene lost 3 bases and the J gene lost 0 bases, with 8 bases spanning the gap. Germline values: CDR1 MNHEY, CDR2 SMNVEV (reference sequence). This CDR3 has 15 amino acids. CDR3 residues: CASSLVESNTGELFF. CDR3 nucleotides: TGTGCCAGCAGTTTGGTAGAATCGAACACCGGGGAGCTGTTTTTT.

This clone ranks as medium-sized. The chain couples TRBV19 to TRBJ1-4, with 7 bases aligning to TRBD1. This CDR3 has 14 residues. The germline CDR1 and CDR2 sequences are LNHDA and SQIVND (reference sequence). V lost 9 bases and J lost 4; bases outside the gene matches: 8. The CDR3 region has the DNA TGTGCCAGCGACGACGGGACAGTTAATGAAAAACTGTTTTTT. Protein: CASDDGTVNEKLFF.

This chain links TRBV5-1 with TRBJ2-3, with TRBD2 matching 9 bases. V lost 4 bases, J lost 5 bases, and 8 bases stayed unmatched. This CDR3 is built from 15 residues. Germline CDR1 is SGHRS and CDR2 is YFSETQ. The CDR3 nucleotides read TGCGCCAGCAGCACCGGGACTAGCTGGGGAGATACGCAGTATTTT. It encodes CASSTGTSWGDTQYF. The full variable domain, with the rest looked up from reference TRBV5-1 and TRBJ2-3, is KAGVTQTPRYLIKTRGQQVTLSCSPISGHRSVSWYQQTPGQGLQFLFEYFSETQRNKGNFPGRFSGRQFSNSRSEMNVSTLELGDSALYLCASSTGTSWGDTQYFGPGTRLTVL.

This clone is labeled medium-sized. The CDR3 protein is CASSPALGQGIPLHF. DNA of the CDR3: TGCGCCAGCAGCCCTGCCCTGGGACAGGGAATCCCCCTCCACTTT. The chain recombines TRBV4-1 with TRBJ1-6; 9 bases fit TRBD1. Germline CDR1 MGHRA, CDR2 YSYEKL. The junction had 11 bases not matched to a gene; V was cut back by 4 bases and J by 13 bases. This CDR3 has 15 amino acids.

The chain uses TRBV5-6 and TRBJ2-5; 8 bases map to TRBD2. CDR1 and CDR2 from the germline V gene are SGHDT and YYEEEE. The CDR3 covers 14 residues. The ends lost 8 bases at V and 5 bases at J; junction bases unmatched: 11. CDR3: CASDRAGAWETQYF. As DNA, the CDR3 is TGTGCCAGTGATAGAGCGGGAGCCTGGGAGACCCAGTACTTC. Based on the CDR3 plus reference TRBV5-6 and TRBJ2-5, the full variable domain is DAGVTQSPTHLIKTRGQQVTLRCSPKSGHDTVSWYQQALGQGPQFIFQYYEEEERQRGNFPDRFSGHQFPNYSSELNVNALLLGDSALYLCASDRAGAWETQYFGPGTRLLVL.

This sequence joins TRBV9 and TRBJ1-1; maybe TRBD1 (6 bases). This CDR3 contains 14 residues. Germline CDR1 and CDR2: SGDLS and YYNGEE. V was clipped by 0 bases and J by 4 bases, with 10 bases between them. The CDR3 region has the DNA TGTGCCAGCAGCGTAGTACAGGGCCCCACTGAAGCTTTCTTT. This translates into CASSVVQGPTEAFF.

Turning to this clone: The sample carries other DNA sequences with the same CDR3. The V call is TRBV29-1, the J call TRBJ2-3; 9 nucleotides align to TRBD2. The CDR3 sequence is 16 residues long. From germline, CDR1 is SQVTM and CDR2 ANQGSEA. Unmatched junction bases numbered 10, after V lost 3 bases and J lost 3 bases. The CDR3 protein is CSVDAGTSGRTDTQYF. The CDR3 DNA reads as TGCAGCGTTGACGCGGGGACAAGCGGGAGGACAGATACGCAGTATTTT.

The chain has TRBV6-5 and TRBJ1-4, with D perhaps matching TRBD1 (5 bases). Germline lookup yields CDR1 MNHEY and CDR2 SVGAGI. Trimming took 4 bases from V and 0 from J, leaving 9 bases between them. The CDR3 covers 15 residues. CDR3 loop: CASSFETATNEKLFF. The CDR3, as DNA: TGTGCCAGCAGTTTCGAGACAGCAACTAATGAAAAACTGTTTTTT.

The CDR3: CASSLQGSDTQYF. For the CDR3, the DNA is TGTGCCAGCAGCTTACAGGGGTCAGATACGCAGTATTTT. The chain couples TRBV5-4 to TRBJ2-3; 7 nucleotides align to TRBD1. The germline V gene encodes CDR1 SGHNT and CDR2 YYREEE (reference sequence). With V trimmed by 2 bases and J by 4 bases, 1 base remained unmatched. The CDR3 totals 13 residues.

The J gene is TRBJ2-2, the V gene TRBV4-3; possible D gene TRBD1, 6 bases. V gave up 2 bases and J gave up 5 bases, with 9 bases separating them. The germline V gene has CDR1 LGHNA and CDR2 YSLEER. The CDR3 contains 14 residues. CDR3 loop: CASSQLTGTGELFF. In nucleotides, the CDR3 is TGCGCCAGCAGCCAACTAACAGGGACCGGGGAGCTGTTTTTT.

The gene calls are TRBV4-3 and TRBJ1-5, with D tentatively TRBD1 (5 bases). This CDR3 region has 16 residues. V dropped 2 bases and J dropped 1 base, with 12 bases sitting between them. The V gene's germline CDR1 is LGHNA and CDR2 YSLEER. This CDR3 reads CASSQSRQPSNQPQHF. Here the CDR3 DNA reads TGCGCCAGCAGCCAAAGTCGACAGCCAAGCAATCAGCCCCAGCATTTT.

The rearrangement joins TRBV4-1 to TRBJ1-6, with D perhaps TRBD1 (5 bases). CDR3 size: 18 residues. Trimming removed 1 base at V and 0 bases at J, with 13 bases between. Germline assignment: CDR1 MGHRA and CDR2 YSYEKL. The CDR3 region is CASSQVGGRSSYNSPLHF. DNA of the CDR3: TGCGCCAGCAGCCAAGTGGGGGGTAGAAGCTCCTATAATTCACCCCTCCACTTT.

J is TRBJ2-7 and V is TRBV6-6, with TRBD2 as a possible D gene (6 bases). The CDR3 runs to 12 residues. V lost 5 bases and J 7 bases, leaving 12 bases between the germline ends. Germline CDR1 reads MNHNY; CDR2 reads SVGAGI (reference sequence). This CDR3 is CASSETRLEQYF. DNA for the CDR3: TGTGCCAGCAGTGAGACTAGGTTAGAGCAGTACTTC.

J is TRBJ2-1 and V is TRBV30; 8 bases align to TRBD2. The V segment lost 0 bases and the J segment 7 bases; nucleotides outside the gene matches: 20. The CDR3 totals 19 residues. Germline V gene lookup returns CDR1 GTSNPN and CDR2 SVGIG (reference sequence). The CDR3 loop reads CAWSVHPDQREKWVNEQFF. The CDR3 nucleotides are TGTGCCTGGAGTGTACACCCCGATCAGCGGGAGAAATGGGTAAATGAGCAGTTCTTC.

The chain combines TRBV19 with TRBJ1-2; TRBD1 might be the D (6 bases). Trimming pared 8 bases from V and 4 bases from J, leaving 23 bases between. Germline CDR1 is LNHDA and CDR2 is SQIVND (reference sequence). This CDR3 comprises 16 residues. CDR3 in DNA: TGTGCCAGTGGGTTCCGGGACACCCTAGGAAGCTATGGCTACACCTTC. Translated: CASGFRDTLGSYGYTF.

The V and J genes are TRBV4-3 and TRBJ2-1; TRBD1 matches 7 bases. The CDR3 sequence is 16 residues long. The V and J ends lost 3 bases and 2 bases, in that order; junction bases with no gene match: 7. In germline, CDR1 is LGHNA, CDR2 YSLEER. The CDR3 loop is CASSQLPGQPYNEQFF. CDR3 bases: TGCGCCAGCAGCCAGCTCCCGGGACAGCCCTACAATGAGCAGTTCTTC.

The gene calls are TRBV2 and TRBJ1-2; TRBD1 might be the D (6 bases). V shed 6 bases and J shed 7 bases, with 15 bases lying between them. Germline V gene sequence: CDR1 SNHLY, CDR2 FYNNEI. The CDR3 extends over 13 amino acids. The CDR3 nucleotides read TGTGCCAGCAGGTCTCCAGGGGTGGGTGGCTACACCTTC. It codes for CASRSPGVGGYTF.

The chain uses TRBV30 and TRBJ1-4; D gene unclear. The CDR3 totals 17 residues. The V gene lost 1 base and the J gene lost 5 bases, with 20 bases spanning the gap. Germline CDR1 reads GTSNPN; CDR2 reads SVGIG (reference sequence). The CDR3 nucleotides are TGTGCCTGGAGTGCCCCTTTCCGGGAAGATGGGAATGAAAAACTGTTTTTT. As protein: CAWSAPFREDGNEKLFF.

The V call is TRBV9, the J call TRBJ2-7; the D gene is possibly TRBD2 (5 bases). The CDR3 consists of 14 residues. The germline V gene has CDR1 SGDLS and CDR2 YYNGEE. The V end was cut by 4 bases, the J end by 5 bases, with 16 bases between. CDR3 amino acids: CASSFHRDSHEQYF. CDR3 DNA sequence: TGTGCCAGCAGCTTCCACCGGGATTCCCACGAGCAGTACTTC.

The chain links TRBV13 to TRBJ2-7, with 10 bases aligning to TRBD1. With 5 bases clipped from V and 2 bases from J, the junction kept 9 bases outside the gene matches. CDR1 and CDR2 from the germline V gene are PRHDT and FYEKMQ (reference sequence). There are 16 residues in the CDR3. CDR3 sequence: CASSQSPGQGPYEQYF. The CDR3 DNA reads as TGTGCCAGCAGCCAATCCCCGGGACAGGGGCCCTACGAGCAGTACTTC.

The chain recombines TRBV7-3 with TRBJ2-1; possibly TRBD2 for D (6 bases). The germline V and J ends were trimmed by 2 bases and 2 bases, with 10 bases remaining between them. This CDR3 has 15 residues. Germline V gives CDR1 SGHTA, CDR2 FQGTGA. Written as DNA, the CDR3 is TGTGCCAGCAGCTTAGAGGGAGGACCCTACAATGAGCAGTTCTTC. Translated, it gives CASSLEGGPYNEQFF.